The 26 T cell receptor beta chains below come from one sample, sequenced in a study of blood T cell repertoires in COVID-19. Clones were sequenced by immunoSEQ multiplex PCR, and TCRdb holds only the in-frame ones, with some missing. The sample includes about 260,000 clones, 70% to 90% seen only once; the top ten take approximately 2.3%. Sequenced sample: peripheral blood. All receptors come from a woman aged 45-60 years with acute or convalescent COVID-19.

The chain links TRBV7-2 to TRBJ1-1, with unresolved D. Germline V gene sequence: CDR1 SGHTA, CDR2 FQGNSA. Trimming shortened V by 4 bases and J by 1 base, and 13 bases separated the two germline ends. CDR3 size: 15 residues. The CDR3 DNA reads TGTGCCAGCAGCTGGGTGGGCAGGCCGAACACTGAAGCTTTCTTT. The encoded protein is CASSWVGRPNTEAFF. The full variable domain, in which reference TRBV7-2 and TRBJ1-1 provide the parts outside the CDR3, is GAGVSQSPSNKVTEKGKDVELRCDPISGHTALYWYRQSLGQGLEFLIYFQGNSAPDKSGLPSDRFSAERTGGSVSTLTIQRTQQEDSAVYLCASSWVGRPNTEAFFGQGTRLTVV.

This clone was picked up a small number of times. Other DNA variants within this sample encode the same CDR3. The chain links TRBV7-3 to TRBJ2-7, with 9 positions matching TRBD1. The CDR3 runs 14 residues. Germline loops: CDR1 SGHTA, CDR2 FQGTGA. Trimming took 5 bases from V and 3 from J; bases not matched to a gene: 5. For the CDR3, the DNA is TGTGCCAGCAGCCCCGGGACAGGGAGCTACGAGCAGTACTTC. It is translated as CASSPGTGSYEQYF.

The CDR3 DNA sequence: TGCGCCAGCAGCTCGGGACAGGGGAACACTGAAGCTTTCTTT. Its translation is CASSSGQGNTEAFF. The rearrangement uses TRBV5-1 and TRBJ1-1; TRBD1 matches at 9 bases. The CDR3 runs 14 residues. Unmatched junction bases numbered 1, after V lost 3 bases and J lost 1 base. Germline V gene lookup returns CDR1 SGHRS and CDR2 YFSETQ.

This sequence joins TRBV6-6 and TRBJ1-2, with TRBD1 matching 9 bases. The CDR3 consists of 16 residues. V shed 5 bases, J shed 5 bases, and the junction held 12 bases outside the gene matches. Germline loops: CDR1 MNHNY, CDR2 SVGAGI (reference sequence). CDR3 sequence reads: CASSTTTGTGKYGYTF. CDR3 DNA sequence: TGTGCCAGCAGTACCACGACCGGGACAGGGAAGTATGGCTACACCTTC.

This clone was recorded once. The chain links TRBV28 to TRBJ1-2; TRBD1 matches at 11 bases. V lost 4 bases and J lost 4; bases outside the gene matches: 8. Germline values: CDR1 MDHEN, CDR2 SYDVKM. The CDR3 has 16 amino acids. CDR3 sequence: CASSYSGTGGPYGYTF. The CDR3 DNA is TGTGCCAGCAGTTATTCCGGGACAGGGGGTCCCTATGGCTACACCTTC.

This chain joins TRBV9 and TRBJ1-3, with D hard to call. Trimming shortened V by 0 bases and J by 0 bases, and 10 bases separated the two germline ends. CDR3 size: 16 residues. Germline CDR1 is SGDLS and CDR2 is YYNGEE. The chain's CDR3 is CASSVDSQFSGNTIYF. The CDR3 bases are TGTGCCAGCAGCGTAGACAGTCAGTTCTCTGGAAACACCATATATTTT.

V gene TRBV6-5 combines with J gene TRBJ2-5, with TRBD1 identical over 9 bases. This CDR3 has 14 residues. The V gene end was trimmed by 5 bases and the J gene end by 7 bases; junction bases not matched to a gene: 8. Germline V gene data show CDR1 as MNHEY and CDR2 as SVGAGI. Here the CDR3 DNA reads TGTGCCAGCAGTCCCGGACAGGGGAGGGGGACCCAGTACTTC. Its translation is CASSPGQGRGTQYF.

The chain carries TRBV19 and TRBJ2-3, with 10 bases lining up with TRBD2. The CDR3 contains 15 residues. Germline V gene data show CDR1 as LNHDA and CDR2 as SQIVND (reference sequence). After removal of 1 base from V and 4 bases from J, the junction contained 2 bases not matched to a gene. CDR3: CASSIGAGGPDTQYF. CDR3 DNA sequence: TGTGCCAGTAGTATAGGAGCGGGAGGGCCAGATACGCAGTATTTT.

The chain recombines TRBV4-1 with TRBJ2-7; 13 nucleotides agree with TRBD2. Germline V CDR1 and CDR2: MGHRA, YSYEKL. The junction had 3 bases not matched to a gene; V was cut back by 4 bases and J by 3 bases. This CDR3 contains 15 residues. The CDR3, as DNA: TGCGCCAGCAGCCCCCGGACTAGCGGGAGCTACGAGCAGTACTTC. Its translation is CASSPRTSGSYEQYF.

This chain connects TRBV30 to TRBJ2-3; 10 positions match TRBD1. The CDR3 has 15 residues. V was pared by 7 bases and J by 6 bases, with 13 bases of the junction left unmatched. The germline V gene has CDR1 GTSNPN and CDR2 SVGIG (reference sequence). The DNA for the CDR3 is TGTGCCTTCGCCCGACCGGGACAGGGGTACGATACGCAGTATTTT. It translates to CAFARPGQGYDTQYF.

The chain's CDR3 is CASSLMELAPWTGYTGELFF. The CDR3 DNA reads as TGTGCCAGCAGCTTAATGGAGTTGGCCCCGTGGACAGGGTACACCGGGGAGCTGTTTTTT. The V gene is TRBV7-7, the J gene TRBJ2-2; 8 positions match TRBD1. J was trimmed by 3 bases and V by 2 bases; bases with no gene match: 17. The V gene's germline CDR1 is SSHAT and CDR2 FNYEAQ (reference sequence). There are 20 residues in the CDR3.

In its sample, this clone was seen once. The rearrangement links TRBV5-1 to TRBJ1-5; maybe TRBD1 (5 bases). This CDR3 has 14 residues. Germline V gene data show CDR1 as SGHRS and CDR2 as YFSETQ. Between the trimmed V and J ends, which lost 0 bases and 4 bases, there was a span of 8 bases. DNA for the CDR3: TGCGCCAGCAGCTTGGATGGGGCGAATCAGCCCCAGCATTTT. It yields the protein CASSLDGANQPQHF.

Only a few counts were recorded for this clone. The chain links TRBV6-5 to TRBJ1-1; 7 bases are shared with TRBD1. The length of the CDR3 is 12 residues. J gave up 4 bases and V 4 bases, and 0 bases lay outside the gene matches. CDR1 is MNHEY and CDR2 is SVGAGI in the germline V gene. The CDR3 DNA follows: TGTGCCAGCAGTTCAGGGGGCACTGAAGCTTTCTTT. This codes for CASSSGGTEAFF.

The table lists this clone with a count of one. The chain links TRBV28 to TRBJ1-5, with TRBD1 identical over 8 bases. Germline V CDR1 and CDR2: MDHEN, SYDVKM. CDR3 size: 16 residues. Trimming cost V 5 bases and J 1 base; bases outside gene matches: 7. The chain's CDR3 is CASSPPTGESNQPQHF. CDR3 in DNA: TGTGCCAGCAGTCCACCGACAGGGGAGAGCAATCAGCCCCAGCATTTT.

This clone was counted between two and nine times. The V and J genes are TRBV28 and TRBJ1-1; perhaps TRBD1 as D (6 bases). The CDR3 extends over 13 amino acids. Germline V lookup: CDR1 MDHEN, CDR2 SYDVKM. V lost 7 bases and J 5 bases, leaving 14 bases between the germline ends. CDR3 nucleotides: TGTGCCAGCATTCTTACCCAGGGGACTGAAGCTTTCTTT. It translates to CASILTQGTEAFF.

This clone was counted a single time. The chain couples TRBV5-1 to TRBJ1-4, with TRBD1 as a possible D gene (6 bases). Germline V gene data show CDR1 as SGHRS and CDR2 as YFSETQ. This CDR3 is 14 amino acids long. The V end lost 2 bases, the J end lost 4 bases, and 9 bases lay between the germline ends. In DNA form, the CDR3 reads TGCGCCAGCAGCTTCCCAGGGGATAATGAAAAACTGTTTTTT. Its translation: CASSFPGDNEKLFF.

This clone was observed a handful of times. This CDR3 reads CASSLDITTEAFF. CDR3 bases: TGTGCCAGCAGCTTAGACATAACCACTGAAGCTTTCTTT. V usage is TRBV7-3 and J usage is TRBJ1-1; D is uncertain. This CDR3 contains 13 residues. V was cut by 2 bases and J by 4 bases, with 8 bases left in between. Germline V CDR1 and CDR2: SGHTA, FQGTGA.

The chain is built from TRBV7-2 and TRBJ2-7; 12 bases agree with TRBD2. The length of the CDR3 is 16 residues. V dropped 4 bases and J dropped 5; count of bases not matched to a gene: 9. The V gene's germline CDR1 is SGHTA and CDR2 FQGNSA. The chain's CDR3 is CASSSSLAGGLDEQYF. In nucleotides, the CDR3 is TGTGCCAGCAGCTCCTCCCTAGCGGGAGGGCTCGACGAGCAGTACTTC.

The genes are TRBV5-1 and TRBJ1-2, with TRBD1 matching 7 bases. Trimming took 3 bases from V and 4 from J; bases not matched to a gene: 3. The CDR3 has 13 amino acids. Looked up from germline, CDR1 is SGHRS and CDR2 is YFSETQ. The CDR3 bases are TGCGCCAGCAGCTCGACAGGGAGCTATGGCTACACCTTC. Protein product: CASSSTGSYGYTF.

The V gene is TRBV11-3, the J gene TRBJ2-1; the D gene is possibly TRBD2 (6 bases). Per the germline V gene, CDR1 is SGHNT and CDR2 is YENEEA. The CDR3 has 16 amino acids. The V gene lost 1 base and the J gene lost 6 bases, with 16 bases spanning the gap. This CDR3 is CASSLGVSSVGNEQFF. The DNA of the CDR3 is TGTGCCAGCAGCTTAGGGGTGTCTAGCGTCGGCAATGAGCAGTTCTTC. The variable domain in full, completed from reference TRBV11-3 and TRBJ2-1, reads EAGVVQSPRYKIIEKKQPVAFWCNPISGHNTLYWYLQNLGQGPELLIRYENEEAVDDSQLPKDRFSAERLKGVDSTLKIQPAELGDSAVYLCASSLGVSSVGNEQFFGPGTRLTVL.

The sample holds one count of this clone. The chain has TRBV29-1 and TRBJ2-3, with 8 bases fitting TRBD2. In germline, CDR1 is SQVTM, CDR2 ANQGSEA. The CDR3 loop spans 16 amino acids. V trimming: 5 bases; J trimming: 0 bases; junction bases outside the gene matches: 10. CDR3 in DNA: TGCAGCGTTCCGGTAGTAGCGGGAACTAGCACAGATACGCAGTATTTT. It yields the protein CSVPVVAGTSTDTQYF.

A few counts support this clone. J is TRBJ1-3 and V is TRBV18; tentatively, D is TRBD1 (5 bases). V lost 4 bases to trimming and J lost 0 bases, with 19 bases between them. Germline V gene sequence: CDR1 KGHSH, CDR2 LQKENI. The CDR3 contains 18 residues. CDR3 in DNA: TGTGCCAGCTCACGCAGACTGAACTCGGACACCTCTGGAAACACCATATATTTT. Translated: CASSRRLNSDTSGNTIYF.

V is TRBV10-3 and J is TRBJ1-2; no reliable D call. Trimming shortened V by 7 bases and J by 0 bases, and 9 bases separated the two germline ends. CDR1 and CDR2 (germline): ENHRY, SYGVKD. The CDR3 is made up of 13 amino acids. CDR3 sequence (DNA): TGTGCCATCAAGGAAGCGGCTAACTATGGCTACACCTTC. Its translation: CAIKEAANYGYTF.

The chain employs TRBV24-1 and TRBJ2-3; tentatively, D is TRBD2 (5 bases). The germline V gene has CDR1 KGHDR and CDR2 SFDVKD. Trimming left V 3 bases short and J 5 bases short, with 11 bases between. This CDR3 spans 14 amino acids. CDR3 in amino acids: CATSDRRGIDTQYF. Here the CDR3 DNA reads TGTGCCACCAGTGATCGCCGGGGAATAGATACGCAGTATTTT.

The genes are TRBV5-1 and TRBJ1-2; 9 nucleotides match TRBD1. J lost 4 bases, V lost 4 bases, and 11 bases had no gene match. The CDR3 totals 16 residues. From germline, CDR1 is SGHRS and CDR2 YFSETQ. The CDR3 protein is CASSGSPGQGFYGYTF. The CDR3 bases are TGCGCCAGCAGCGGATCTCCGGGACAGGGATTCTATGGCTACACCTTC.

This clone was seen a few times. DNA for the CDR3: TGCGCCAGCAGTCGGCCCGGGACAGGGAACACTGAAGCTTTCTTT. It yields the protein CASSRPGTGNTEAFF. The chain has TRBV23-1 and TRBJ1-1; TRBD1 aligns across 8 bases. TRBV23-1 is known as an ORF, though its function is uncertain. J lost 1 base, V lost 4 bases, and 5 bases had no gene match. The CDR3 spans 15 residues.